Listed below are T cell receptor beta chains from one sample, sequenced in a study of T cells in localized non-small cell lung cancer. Method: immunoSEQ multiplex PCR; TCRdb's copy keeps in-frame clones and lacks some. The profile shows 35,000 to 40,000 clones, over 75% of them singletons. The material was peripheral blood, obtained before any cancer treatment. Receptor source: a male donor aged 60 or over with stage III squamous cell lung carcinoma. Each CDR3 is given with its conserved first and last residue. The D gene is left open where the match is weak. Not all rows give a size; the values are once, few, many and, for expanded clones, a class.

abundance: NA; v_gene: TRBV2; d_gene: TRBD1; j_gene: TRBJ1-5; CDR3nt: TGTGCCAGCAGGAGGAACCGGGACAGGGAACCCCAGCATTTT; CDR3aa: CASRRNRDREPQHF
abundance: NA; v_gene: TRBV5-8; d_gene: TRBD1; j_gene: TRBJ2-2; CDR3nt: TGTGCCAGCAGCTTGGGACAGGGGGACACCGGGGAGCTGTTTTTT; CDR3aa: CASSLGQGDTGELFF
abundance: few; v_gene: TRBV5-1; d_gene: NA; j_gene: TRBJ1-5; CDR3nt: TGCGCCAGCAGCTTGGACGGAGGTCAGCCCCAGCATTTT; CDR3aa: CASSLDGGQPQHF
abundance: NA; v_gene: TRBV19; d_gene: TRBD1; j_gene: TRBJ1-5; CDR3nt: TGTGCCAGCTGGGACAGGGGGCAACAAGGGCAGCCCCAGCATTTT; CDR3aa: CASWDRGQQGQPQHF
abundance: NA; v_gene: TRBV29-1; d_gene: NA; j_gene: TRBJ1-1; CDR3nt: TGCAGCGGCCTCAACGCTGAAGCTTTCTTT; CDR3aa: CSGLNAEAFF
abundance: once; v_gene: TRBV11-3; d_gene: NA; j_gene: TRBJ2-1; CDR3nt: TGTGCCAGCAGCTTAGGGGGCTACAATGAGCAGTTCTTC; CDR3aa: CASSLGGYNEQFF
abundance: NA; v_gene: TRBV6-6; d_gene: NA; j_gene: TRBJ1-5; CDR3nt: TGTGCCAGCAGTTATCGGCAGTACAATCAGCCCCAGCATTTT; CDR3aa: CASSYRQYNQPQHF
abundance: NA; v_gene: TRBV30; d_gene: TRBD2; j_gene: TRBJ2-1; CDR3nt: TGTGCCTGGAGCCGCTCGGGGACTAGTGTTGGGGTAAGGCAGTTCTTC; CDR3aa: CAWSRSGTSVGVRQFF
abundance: once; v_gene: TRBV6-6; d_gene: TRBD1; j_gene: TRBJ1-1; CDR3nt: TGTGCCAGCACTGGACAGGCGAACACTGAAGCTTTCTTT; CDR3aa: CASTGQANTEAFF
abundance: NA; v_gene: TRBV28; d_gene: NA; j_gene: TRBJ1-4; CDR3nt: TGTGCCAGCAGTCAGCCCGGGACTACTAATGAAAAACTGTTTTTT; CDR3aa: CASSQPGTTNEKLFF
abundance: NA; v_gene: TRBV5-1; d_gene: TRBD2; j_gene: TRBJ2-2; CDR3nt: TGCGCCAGCAGCGCGCCTAGCGGGAGGGCGTCCGGGGAGCTGTTTTTT; CDR3aa: CASSAPSGRASGELFF
abundance: NA; v_gene: TRBV19; d_gene: NA; j_gene: TRBJ2-1; CDR3nt: TGTGCCAGTAGTATGAGGCAGGCCTACAATGAGCAGTTCTTC; CDR3aa: CASSMRQAYNEQFF
abundance: NA; v_gene: TRBV7-8; d_gene: NA; j_gene: TRBJ2-2; CDR3nt: TGTGCCAGCAGCGACGGGTGGGGCGACGGGGAGCTGTTTTTT; CDR3aa: CASSDGWGDGELFF
abundance: NA; v_gene: TRBV5-6; d_gene: TRBD1; j_gene: TRBJ1-2; CDR3nt: TGTGCCAGCAGCCCTACTATTACCGGGACAGGCAATGGCTACACCTTC; CDR3aa: CASSPTITGTGNGYTF
abundance: NA; v_gene: TRBV7-9; d_gene: TRBD2; j_gene: TRBJ2-1; CDR3nt: TGTGCCAGCAGTTTGTATAGCGGGGAGGGGAATGAGCAGTTCTTC; CDR3aa: CASSLYSGEGNEQFF
abundance: few; v_gene: TRBV6-1; d_gene: TRBD2; j_gene: TRBJ2-3; CDR3nt: TGTGCCAGCATGACTAGCAGTGCTAGCACAGATACGCAGTATTTT; CDR3aa: CASMTSSASTDTQYF
abundance: NA; v_gene: TRBV18; d_gene: NA; j_gene: TRBJ1-1; CDR3nt: TGTGCCAGCTCACCACGGAGCTTACAGGGTGAAGCTTTCTTT; CDR3aa: CASSPRSLQGEAFF
abundance: NA; v_gene: TRBV7-2; d_gene: NA; j_gene: TRBJ1-1; CDR3nt: TGTGCCAGCAGCTCCGGACTGAACACTGAAGCTTTCTTT; CDR3aa: CASSSGLNTEAFF
abundance: NA; v_gene: TRBV18; d_gene: NA; j_gene: TRBJ1-1; CDR3nt: TGTGCCAGCGCCGAAGGCACTGAAGCTTTCTTT; CDR3aa: CASAEGTEAFF
abundance: NA; v_gene: TRBV10-3; d_gene: NA; j_gene: TRBJ1-5; CDR3nt: TGTGCCATCAGTGAGGGCCAGGGGTTGAATCAGCCCCAGCATTTT; CDR3aa: CAISEGQGLNQPQHF
abundance: NA; v_gene: TRBV7-8; d_gene: NA; j_gene: TRBJ1-1; CDR3nt: TGTGCCAGCAGCCCGAGGGCCGGGACTAACACTGAAGCTTTCTTT; CDR3aa: CASSPRAGTNTEAFF
abundance: medium-sized; v_gene: TRBV5-1; d_gene: TRBD2; j_gene: TRBJ2-3; CDR3nt: TGCGCCAGCAGCTTGACTAGCGACGAAGATACGCAGTATTTT; CDR3aa: CASSLTSDEDTQYF
abundance: NA; v_gene: TRBV5-1; d_gene: NA; j_gene: TRBJ2-1; CDR3nt: TGCGCCAGCAGCTTGAGGCCTAGTGAGCAGTTCTTC; CDR3aa: CASSLRPSEQFF
abundance: NA; v_gene: TRBV19; d_gene: NA; j_gene: TRBJ1-1; CDR3nt: TGTGCCAGTAGTATAGGGTTGGGGACTGAAGCTTTCTTT; CDR3aa: CASSIGLGTEAFF
abundance: NA; v_gene: TRBV5-1; d_gene: NA; j_gene: TRBJ1-5; CDR3nt: TGCGCCAGCAGCTTGATGGGCAATCAGCCCCAGCATTTT; CDR3aa: CASSLMGNQPQHF
abundance: NA; v_gene: TRBV5-1; d_gene: TRBD1; j_gene: TRBJ2-1; CDR3nt: TGCGCCAGCAGCTTGGCTCAGGGGGCAGGTGAGCAGTTCTTC; CDR3aa: CASSLAQGAGEQFF
abundance: once; v_gene: TRBV15; d_gene: TRBD2; j_gene: TRBJ2-1; CDR3nt: TGTGCCACCAGCAGAGATAAGACTAGCCGATACAATGAGCAGTTCTTC; CDR3aa: CATSRDKTSRYNEQFF
abundance: medium-sized; v_gene: TRBV19; d_gene: TRBD1; j_gene: TRBJ1-5; CDR3nt: TGTGCCAGTAGTATTCGCGGGACAGGGGTGGGAAGCAATCAGCCCCAGCATTTT; CDR3aa: CASSIRGTGVGSNQPQHF
abundance: NA; v_gene: TRBV28; d_gene: TRBD2; j_gene: TRBJ2-2; CDR3nt: TGTGCCAGCAGCCAAGCCGGACTAGCGGCGGGCGGGGAGCTGTTTTTT; CDR3aa: CASSQAGLAAGGELFF
abundance: NA; v_gene: TRBV5-1; d_gene: NA; j_gene: TRBJ2-5; CDR3nt: TGCGCCAGCAAACGGGAGCGGGTTGCAGAGACCCAGTACTTC; CDR3aa: CASKRERVAETQYF
abundance: NA; v_gene: TRBV29-1; d_gene: TRBD1; j_gene: TRBJ2-1; CDR3nt: TGCAGCGTTGATGGACAGGGAGACTACAATGAGCAGTTCTTC; CDR3aa: CSVDGQGDYNEQFF
abundance: NA; v_gene: TRBV9; d_gene: NA; j_gene: TRBJ1-1; CDR3nt: TGTGCCAGCAGCGTAGGAAACATGAACACTGAAGCTTTCTTT; CDR3aa: CASSVGNMNTEAFF
abundance: NA; v_gene: TRBV7-8; d_gene: TRBD1; j_gene: TRBJ2-7; CDR3nt: TGTGCCAGCAGCTTAGAGGCAGGGGGCTACGAGCAGTACTTC; CDR3aa: CASSLEAGGYEQYF
abundance: few; v_gene: TRBV5-1; d_gene: TRBD1; j_gene: TRBJ1-3; CDR3nt: TGCGCCAGCAGCCCCGGGACAGGGGTCGGAAACACCATATATTTT; CDR3aa: CASSPGTGVGNTIYF
abundance: NA; v_gene: TRBV12-5; d_gene: TRBD1; j_gene: TRBJ1-5; CDR3nt: TGTGCTAGTGGTCCCGGGACAGGGGCGGGCAATCAGCCCCAGCATTTT; CDR3aa: CASGPGTGAGNQPQHF
abundance: NA; v_gene: TRBV18; d_gene: NA; j_gene: TRBJ2-3; CDR3nt: TGTGCCAGCTCACCTAGCGCAGGCACAGATACGCAGTATTTT; CDR3aa: CASSPSAGTDTQYF
abundance: medium-sized; v_gene: TRBV7-9; d_gene: NA; j_gene: TRBJ2-2; CDR3nt: TGTGCCAGCAGCTTAGTAGGCAGCACCGGGGAGCTGTTTTTT; CDR3aa: CASSLVGSTGELFF
abundance: NA; v_gene: TRBV5-1; d_gene: TRBD2; j_gene: TRBJ2-5; CDR3nt: TGCGCCAGCAGGCTAGCGGGGTTCCAAGAGACCCAGTACTTC; CDR3aa: CASRLAGFQETQYF
abundance: NA; v_gene: TRBV5-1; d_gene: TRBD2; j_gene: TRBJ2-7; CDR3nt: TGCGCCAGCAGCTTGGGAAGCGGGACTGGGACCTACGAGCAGTACTTC; CDR3aa: CASSLGSGTGTYEQYF
abundance: NA; v_gene: TRBV7-2; d_gene: NA; j_gene: TRBJ1-1; CDR3nt: TGTGCCAGCAGCAACACCTACGGTGAAGCTTTCTTT; CDR3aa: CASSNTYGEAFF
abundance: NA; v_gene: TRBV10-3; d_gene: NA; j_gene: TRBJ2-1; CDR3nt: TGTGCCATCAGTTGGGAGGGGGAGAATGAGCAGTTCTTC; CDR3aa: CAISWEGENEQFF
abundance: NA; v_gene: TRBV6-6; d_gene: NA; j_gene: TRBJ1-2; CDR3nt: TGTGCCAGCAGTGATGGACAGATTTACTATGGCTACACCTTC; CDR3aa: CASSDGQIYYGYTF
abundance: few; v_gene: TRBV13; d_gene: NA; j_gene: TRBJ2-1; CDR3nt: TGTGCCAGCTCCACCTTATCACAGGGTAGCTACAATGAGCAGTTCTTC; CDR3aa: CASSTLSQGSYNEQFF
abundance: NA; v_gene: TRBV5-6; d_gene: NA; j_gene: TRBJ2-5; CDR3nt: TGTGCCAGCAGCTCGGACATCCAAGAGACCCAGTACTTC; CDR3aa: CASSSDIQETQYF
abundance: large; v_gene: TRBV5-1; d_gene: NA; j_gene: TRBJ1-3; CDR3nt: TGCGCCAGCAGCGTAGACTTAAGTCGAAACACCATATATTTT; CDR3aa: CASSVDLSRNTIYF
abundance: NA; v_gene: TRBV15; d_gene: NA; j_gene: TRBJ2-1; CDR3nt: TGTGCCACCAGCAGAGGTGAAAATGAGCAGTTCTTC; CDR3aa: CATSRGENEQFF
abundance: few; v_gene: TRBV2; d_gene: TRBD2; j_gene: TRBJ2-5; CDR3nt: TGTGCCAGCACCATAGCGGGAGAGACCCAGTACTTC; CDR3aa: CASTIAGETQYF
abundance: NA; v_gene: TRBV5-5; d_gene: NA; j_gene: TRBJ2-1; CDR3nt: TGTGCCAGCAGCCCCGGGATCCTCAATGAGCAGTTCTTC; CDR3aa: CASSPGILNEQFF
abundance: NA; v_gene: TRBV5-1; d_gene: NA; j_gene: TRBJ2-5; CDR3nt: TGCGCCAGCAGCTTGGCCATCGGAGAGACCCAGTACTTC; CDR3aa: CASSLAIGETQYF
abundance: NA; v_gene: TRBV6-1; d_gene: NA; j_gene: TRBJ1-1; CDR3nt: TGTGCCAGCAGTGAATGGGGGATCGAAGCTTTCTTT; CDR3aa: CASSEWGIEAFF
abundance: NA; v_gene: TRBV19; d_gene: NA; j_gene: TRBJ1-2; CDR3nt: TGTGCCAGTATGGTAGGGGCGAACTATGGCTACACCTTC; CDR3aa: CASMVGANYGYTF
abundance: NA; v_gene: TRBV7-8; d_gene: NA; j_gene: TRBJ1-3; CDR3nt: TGTGCCAGCAGCTCCCTTTCGGGCTCTGGAAACACCATATATTTT; CDR3aa: CASSSLSGSGNTIYF
abundance: NA; v_gene: TRBV20-1; d_gene: NA; j_gene: TRBJ2-7; CDR3nt: TGCAGTGCTCTAGGGGTAGAAGAGCAGTACTTC; CDR3aa: CSALGVEEQYF